Each of the 4 T cell receptor beta chains below was sequenced from the same sample in a study of Ad26.COV2.S vaccination and SARS-CoV-2 variants. The repertoire was sequenced with immunoSEQ multiplex PCR; TCRdb's copy has only in-frame clones and lacks some. The table shows about 420,000 clones, with around nine tenths occurring only once. Treatment given: over 15 received Ad26.COV2.S at low or high dose, single or two shots; 5 received placebo; per-sample allocation not given. Sample collection was performed on day 63 after the first vaccine or placebo injection. The source was peripheral blood, collected in a trial of Ad26.COV2.S vaccine versus placebo. The origin of the receptors is a person between 18 and 59 years old who received the Ad26.COV2.S COVID-19 vaccine or a placebo.

The rearrangement links TRBV29-1 to TRBJ2-7; 7 bases line up with TRBD1. CDR1 SQVTM and CDR2 ANQGSEA come from the germline V gene. With 2 bases clipped from V and 0 bases from J, the junction kept 16 bases outside the gene matches. The CDR3 sequence is 18 residues long. The CDR3 nucleotides read TGCAGCGTTGAACTTGTTGGGAATGAAAGACAGGGCTCCTACGAGCAGTACTTC. Amino acids: CSVELVGNERQGSYEQYF.

This clone has only one observation. The V gene is TRBV11-2, the J gene TRBJ1-4; TRBD1 agrees at 7 bases. Looked up from germline, CDR1 is SGHAT and CDR2 is FQNNGV. Trimming at V came to 6 bases and at J to 5 bases, leaving 9 bases not matched to a gene. The length of the CDR3 is 15 residues. The CDR3 DNA follows: TGTGCCAGCAGTCTCAGGGGGTATGGGAATGAAAAACTGTTTTTT. Protein sequence: CASSLRGYGNEKLFF.

The V call is TRBV3-1 (or the pseudogene TRBV3-2), the J call TRBJ1-1, with D possibly TRBD1 on 5 matching bases. With 5 bases removed from V and 1 base from J, the gap between germline ends came to 8 bases. The CDR3 sequence is 13 residues long. CDR1 is LGHDT and CDR2 is YNNKEL in the germline V gene (reference sequence). The CDR3 DNA is TGTGCCAGCAGCTTTGGGGGGAACACTGAAGCTTTCTTT. Protein: CASSFGGNTEAFF.

The chain recombines TRBV18 with TRBJ2-3; 13 bases align to TRBD2. V dropped 3 bases and J dropped 1; count of bases not matched to a gene: 7. The germline V gene has CDR1 KGHSH and CDR2 LQKENI. There are 18 residues in the CDR3. The CDR3 coding sequence is TGTGCCAGCTCACCCCAACAAGGGACTAGCGGGGGCACAGATACGCAGTATTTT. Its translation is CASSPQQGTSGGTDTQYF.